The 19 T cell receptor beta chains reported below all come from one sample, sequenced in a study of memory CD4+ T cells and cytomegalovirus serostatus. Here immunoSEQ multiplex PCR was the method, and the copy in TCRdb shows in-frame clones only, minus some. The sample lists fewer than 35,000 clones, 75% to 85% occurring once. Single viable CD3+CD4+CD8-CD45RO+ cells were sorted as the memory CD4+ T cells. Sequences were obtained from memory CD4+ T cells from blood. Every receptor here comes from an adult in good health and CMV-seronegative.

V and J are TRBV5-8 and TRBJ2-1; D perhaps matches TRBD2 (6 bases). This CDR3 is 15 amino acids long. Germline V gene sequence: CDR1 SGHTS, CDR2 YDEGEE. V was cut by 1 base and J by 2 bases, with 10 bases left in between. The CDR3 DNA reads TGTGCCAGCAGCTTGTCGATAGCGGCCTACAATGAGCAGTTCTTC. The encoded protein is CASSLSIAAYNEQFF. Looking up the rest from reference TRBV5-8 and TRBJ2-1 gives the full variable domain: EAGVTQSPTHLIKTRGQQATLRCSPISGHTSVYWYQQALGLGLQFLLWYDEGEERNRGNFPPRFSGRQFPNYSSELNVNALELEDSALYLCASSLSIAAYNEQFFGPGTRLTVL.

A remark on this clone: Other DNA sequences in the sample encode the same CDR3. The chain couples TRBV4-3 to TRBJ1-1; a weak D match, TRBD1 (6 bases). The CDR3 has 15 amino acids. V lost 0 bases and J 5 bases, leaving 13 bases between the germline ends. Germline V CDR1 and CDR2: LGHNA, YSLEER. The CDR3 DNA reads TGCGCCAGCAGCCAAGATCCACAGGGAAGGACTGAAGCTTTCTTT. It is translated as CASSQDPQGRTEAFF.

The V call is TRBV27, the J call TRBJ1-3; D may be TRBD1 (5 bases). Germline V lookup: CDR1 MNHEY, CDR2 SMNVEV (reference sequence). The germline V and J ends were trimmed by 8 bases and 0 bases, with 14 bases remaining between them. There are 15 residues in the CDR3. Written as DNA, the CDR3 is TGTGCCAGCCGTCTCACAGGAGACTCTGGAAACACCATATATTTT. This encodes CASRLTGDSGNTIYF.

The gene calls are TRBV30 and TRBJ2-3, with 9 bases lining up with TRBD2. Germline CDR1 GTSNPN, CDR2 SVGIG (reference sequence). The CDR3 has 15 amino acids. The V gene end was trimmed by 0 bases and the J gene end by 5 bases; junction bases not matched to a gene: 6. CDR3 DNA: TGTGCCTGGAGTGTAGGCGGGAGGGAGGGAGATACGCAGTATTTT. Amino acids: CAWSVGGREGDTQYF.

CDR3 loop: CASSLDDRGEQYF. Here the CDR3 DNA reads TGTGCCAGCAGCCTCGATGACAGGGGCGAGCAGTACTTC. The chain carries TRBV14 and TRBJ2-7; 8 nucleotides line up with TRBD1. The CDR3 is 13 residues long. Looked up from germline, CDR1 is SGHDN and CDR2 is FVKESK. V shed 4 bases and J 6 bases; nucleotides not matched to a gene: 5.

This clone has just a few counts. The chain employs TRBV7-9 and TRBJ1-1; 8 nucleotides line up with TRBD1. There are 17 residues in the CDR3. Germline values: CDR1 SEHNR, CDR2 FQNEAQ (reference sequence). The V segment lost 5 bases and the J segment 0 bases; nucleotides outside the gene matches: 11. In DNA, the CDR3 is TGTGCCAGCAGCAGACGGACAGGGAGGATCATGAACACTGAAGCTTTCTTT. Protein sequence: CASSRRTGRIMNTEAFF.

V is TRBV10-3 and J is TRBJ2-5; D gene unclear. Germline assignment: CDR1 ENHRY and CDR2 SYGVKD. The CDR3 is 14 residues long. Trimming removed 6 bases from V and 5 bases from J, with 16 bases in between. CDR3 loop: CAISPLLTRETQYF. CDR3 in DNA: TGTGCCATCAGCCCTCTCTTGACCCGCGAGACCCAGTACTTC.

V and J are TRBV25-1 and TRBJ1-1; D uncertain. CDR1 is MGHDK and CDR2 is SYGVNS in the germline V gene. Trimming stripped 5 bases from V and 5 bases from J, with 12 bases between. CDR3 size: 13 residues. CDR3 bases: TGTGCCAGCAGTCGAGGGCGCGCAACTGAAGCTTTCTTT. As protein: CASSRGRATEAFF. Full variable domain (remainder filled in from reference TRBV25-1 and TRBJ1-1): EADIYQTPRYLVIGTGKKITLECSQTMGHDKMYWYQQDPGMELHLIHYSYGVNSTEKGDLSSESTVSRIRTEHFPLTLESARPSHTSQYLCASSRGRATEAFFGQGTRLTVV.

The chain employs TRBV4-3 and TRBJ2-7; TRBD1 might be the D (5 bases). Deletions cut 3 bases from V and 9 bases from J, with 18 bases between. Germline values: CDR1 LGHNA, CDR2 YSLEER. The CDR3 is 14 residues long. The CDR3, as DNA: TGCGCCAGCAGCCAGCATAACAAAGGGGAAGTGCAGTACTTC. Translating gives CASSQHNKGEVQYF.

V usage is TRBV6-4 and J usage is TRBJ2-1; D possibly uses TRBD1 or TRBD2 (5 bases each). Germline CDR1 and CDR2: MRHNA and SNTAGT. Trimming pared 6 bases from V and 4 bases from J, leaving 13 bases between. This CDR3 contains 14 residues. The DNA for the CDR3 is TGTGCCAGCAGGAGGGGACGAACGTACAATGAGCAGTTCTTC. It codes for CASRRGRTYNEQFF.

The V gene is TRBV11-2, the J gene TRBJ2-7, with 7 bases that match TRBD1. J gave up 12 bases and V 1 base, and 9 bases lay outside the gene matches. Germline loops: CDR1 SGHAT, CDR2 FQNNGV. The CDR3 totals 13 residues. In DNA, the CDR3 is TGTGCCAGCAGCTTAGCTCCGTCGGCAGGGGGGTACTTC. It yields the protein CASSLAPSAGGYF.

The chain has TRBV5-6 and TRBJ2-5; 9 nucleotides line up with TRBD2. Germline V gives CDR1 SGHDT, CDR2 YYEEEE. The CDR3 is 16 amino acids. Trimming at V came to 0 bases and at J to 2 bases, leaving 5 bases not matched to a gene. This chain's CDR3 is CASSLGLAGLQETQYF. CDR3 in DNA: TGTGCCAGCAGCTTGGGCCTAGCGGGGCTACAAGAGACCCAGTACTTC.

The rearrangement uses TRBV4-3 and TRBJ2-3, with 7 bases identical to TRBD1. CDR3 size: 16 residues. Losses at the gene ends were 1 base for V and 1 base for J; bases not matched to a gene: 5. Germline V lookup: CDR1 LGHNA, CDR2 YSLEER. The CDR3 DNA is TGCGCCAGCAGCCAAGGAAACGACAGGGGCACAGATACGCAGTATTTT. Amino acid sequence: CASSQGNDRGTDTQYF.

This sequence joins TRBV4-1 and TRBJ1-2, with 8 bases aligning to TRBD1. The junction had 20 bases not matched to a gene; V was cut back by 4 bases and J by 4 bases. This CDR3 comprises 19 residues. Germline V gives CDR1 MGHRA, CDR2 YSYEKL. The CDR3 sequence: CASSPFPPLTGGQGYGYTF. In DNA, the CDR3 is TGCGCCAGCAGCCCTTTTCCCCCACTAACAGGGGGGCAGGGCTATGGCTACACCTTC.

This clone appeared a few times. The V call is TRBV18, the J call TRBJ1-4, with D unclear. Trimming removed 2 bases at V and 8 bases at J, with 18 bases between. Looked up from germline, CDR1 is KGHSH and CDR2 is LQKENI. The CDR3 totals 16 residues. The CDR3 DNA follows: TGTGCCAGCTCACCATCTCTTAACGGGGATGGGGAAAAACTGTTTTTT. Amino acids: CASSPSLNGDGEKLFF.

This chain joins TRBV15 and TRBJ2-6; D call uncertain. The CDR3 sequence is 17 residues long. V was shortened by 1 base and J by 0 bases, with 10 bases between the two germline ends. Germline V gene lookup returns CDR1 LNHNV and CDR2 YYDKDF (reference sequence). The CDR3 sequence: CATSRASMASGANVLTF. DNA for the CDR3: TGTGCCACCAGCAGAGCGTCTATGGCCTCTGGGGCCAACGTCCTGACTTTC.

The chain employs TRBV11-2 and TRBJ2-7, with D perhaps TRBD1 (6 bases). The V and J ends lost 5 bases and 7 bases respectively, with 12 bases between them. Germline-derived CDR1 and CDR2 are SGHAT and FQNNGV. The CDR3 is 12 amino acids. For the CDR3, the DNA is TGTGCCAGCAGCCTCACAGGGTCTGAGCAGTACTTC. Its translation: CASSLTGSEQYF.

This chain uses TRBV6-4 with TRBJ2-2, with 7 positions matching TRBD1. Germline CDR1 and CDR2: MRHNA and SNTAGT. The CDR3 extends over 14 amino acids. Trimming at V came to 3 bases and at J to 4 bases, leaving 2 bases not matched to a gene. The CDR3 reads CASSEGQFTGELFF. The CDR3, as DNA: TGTGCCAGCAGTGAGGGACAGTTCACCGGGGAGCTGTTTTTT.

The genes are TRBV5-6 and TRBJ2-5; D not resolved. From germline, CDR1 is SGHDT and CDR2 YYEEEE. V lost 0 bases to trimming and J lost 1 base, with 4 bases between them. This CDR3 has 13 amino acids. The CDR3 reads CASSLAVQETQYF. CDR3 coding DNA: TGTGCCAGCAGCTTGGCCGTCCAAGAGACCCAGTACTTC.